This is a list of T cell receptor beta chains from one sample in a study of cytomegalovirus exposure and HLA in healthy donors. Using immunoSEQ multiplex PCR, the repertoire was profiled, and TCRdb retains in-frame clones only, with some absent. The table has 100,000 or so clones, 80% to 85% seen once. Material: PBMCs. Receptors originate from a middle-aged man in good health and CMV-seronegative. Both conserved end residues are part of each CDR3. The D gene is left open where the match is weak. Size is stated for part of the rows, as once, few or many counts, or as a class when the clone is expanded.

j_call: TRBJ2-5; d_call: TRBD1; v_call: TRBV19; clone_size: few; cdr3_nt: TGTGCCAGTAGGCCGGGACAGCTTCAAGAGACCCAGTACTTC; cdr3_aa: CASRPGQLQETQYF
j_call: TRBJ2-6; d_call: -; v_call: TRBV5-1; clone_size: -; cdr3_nt: TGCGCCAGCAGCTTTACAGGGCATTCTGGGGCCAACGTCCTGACTTTC; cdr3_aa: CASSFTGHSGANVLTF
j_call: TRBJ2-2; d_call: TRBD2; v_call: TRBV2; clone_size: -; cdr3_nt: TGTGCCAGCACGGGACTAGCGGGGGGGAACACCGGGGAGCTGTTTTTT; cdr3_aa: CASTGLAGGNTGELFF
j_call: TRBJ1-1; d_call: TRBD1; v_call: TRBV6-4; clone_size: few; cdr3_nt: TGTGCCAGCAGTGACTCGGACAGGGGCACTGAAGCTTTCTTT; cdr3_aa: CASSDSDRGTEAFF
j_call: TRBJ1-5; d_call: -; v_call: TRBV2; clone_size: -; cdr3_nt: TGTGCCAGCAGAGGGGGACAAAGTGGCAATCAGCCCCAGCATTTT; cdr3_aa: CASRGGQSGNQPQHF
j_call: TRBJ1-4; d_call: -; v_call: TRBV30; clone_size: -; cdr3_nt: TGTGCCTGGTTGCACAGTAGTGGTGAAAAACTGTTTTTT; cdr3_aa: CAWLHSSGEKLFF
j_call: TRBJ2-7; d_call: TRBD1; v_call: TRBV4-1; clone_size: -; cdr3_nt: TGCGCCAGCAGAACTTTTACGAAGGGACAGGTCTACGAGCAGTACTTC; cdr3_aa: CASRTFTKGQVYEQYF
j_call: TRBJ2-3; d_call: TRBD1; v_call: TRBV29-1; clone_size: -; cdr3_nt: TGCAGCGTCACGGGACAGGGCCGGGCAGATACGCAGTATTTT; cdr3_aa: CSVTGQGRADTQYF
j_call: TRBJ2-2; d_call: TRBD1; v_call: TRBV15; clone_size: -; cdr3_nt: TGTGCCACCAGCAGAGCTCCCAAGATTTCCCAGGGGGCTAGGGAGCTGTTTTTT; cdr3_aa: CATSRAPKISQGARELFF
j_call: TRBJ2-1; d_call: -; v_call: TRBV7-9; clone_size: -; cdr3_nt: TGTGCCAGCAGACCGACCCAGGGCGGGAAGTTCTTC; cdr3_aa: CASRPTQGGKFF
j_call: TRBJ2-2; d_call: TRBD1; v_call: TRBV27; clone_size: -; cdr3_nt: TGTGCCAGCACGGCGGGACAGGGCGGCGCCGGGGAGCTGTTTTTT; cdr3_aa: CASTAGQGGAGELFF
j_call: TRBJ2-1; d_call: TRBD2; v_call: TRBV6-4; clone_size: few; cdr3_nt: TGTGCCACCAAGCAAGGGCCTAGCGGGGCTAACAATGAGCAGTTCTTC; cdr3_aa: CATKQGPSGANNEQFF
j_call: TRBJ1-2; d_call: TRBD1; v_call: TRBV27; clone_size: -; cdr3_nt: TGTGCCAGCAGTTTATCCCGGACAGGGATCTATGGCTACACCTTC; cdr3_aa: CASSLSRTGIYGYTF
j_call: TRBJ1-4; d_call: TRBD1; v_call: TRBV7-9; clone_size: -; cdr3_nt: TGTGCCAGCAGCTTAGTTGGGACAGAAAATGAAAAACTGTTTTTT; cdr3_aa: CASSLVGTENEKLFF
j_call: TRBJ1-3; d_call: -; v_call: TRBV7-9; clone_size: -; cdr3_nt: TGTGCCAGCAGCGTGCTAGGGAGCTCTGGAAACACCATATATTTT; cdr3_aa: CASSVLGSSGNTIYF
j_call: TRBJ2-7; d_call: -; v_call: TRBV4-1; clone_size: few; cdr3_nt: TGCGCCAGCAGCCAAGGACAGGATCTCTTAACCTACGAGCAGTACTTC; cdr3_aa: CASSQGQDLLTYEQYF
j_call: TRBJ2-1; d_call: TRBD2; v_call: TRBV7-9; clone_size: -; cdr3_nt: TGTGCCAGCAGCCCCCTCCCCGGGGGGGGCGTTTACAATGAGCAGTTCTTC; cdr3_aa: CASSPLPGGGVYNEQFF
j_call: TRBJ2-2; d_call: -; v_call: TRBV5-1; clone_size: few; cdr3_nt: TGCGCCAGCAGCCCGGTGGTGGGCACGAACACCGGGGAGCTGTTTTTT; cdr3_aa: CASSPVVGTNTGELFF
j_call: TRBJ1-3; d_call: -; v_call: TRBV2; clone_size: -; cdr3_nt: TGTGCCAGCAGACCGCGTTCCGGGGGGGCTGGTGGAAACACCATATATTTT; cdr3_aa: CASRPRSGGAGGNTIYF
j_call: TRBJ1-2; d_call: TRBD1; v_call: TRBV11-2; clone_size: -; cdr3_nt: TGTGCCAGCAGCCGCCAGAGGAACAGGGGGCATAACTATGGCTACACCTTC; cdr3_aa: CASSRQRNRGHNYGYTF
j_call: TRBJ1-2; d_call: -; v_call: TRBV28; clone_size: -; cdr3_nt: TGTGCCAGCAGCCTATGGACTTATGGCTACACCTTC; cdr3_aa: CASSLWTYGYTF
j_call: TRBJ1-1; d_call: -; v_call: TRBV2; clone_size: -; cdr3_nt: TGTGCCAGCAGGCCGATCGGGACACCTAACACTGAAGCTTTCTTT; cdr3_aa: CASRPIGTPNTEAFF
j_call: TRBJ1-1; d_call: -; v_call: TRBV28; clone_size: -; cdr3_nt: TGTGCCAGCAGTTCACTGACAGGACCGAACACTGAAGCTTTCTTT; cdr3_aa: CASSSLTGPNTEAFF
j_call: TRBJ1-3; d_call: -; v_call: TRBV6-4; clone_size: -; cdr3_nt: TGTGCCAGCAGTGTTGCGAACAGGGCCTCTGGAAACACCATATATTTT; cdr3_aa: CASSVANRASGNTIYF
j_call: TRBJ2-7; d_call: -; v_call: TRBV20-1; clone_size: -; cdr3_nt: TGCAGTGTACCCGGAGTCTACGAGCAGTACTTC; cdr3_aa: CSVPGVYEQYF
j_call: TRBJ2-1; d_call: -; v_call: TRBV10-3; clone_size: -; cdr3_nt: TGTGCCATCAGTGCTGACAATGAGCAGTTCTTC; cdr3_aa: CAISADNEQFF
j_call: TRBJ2-2; d_call: TRBD1; v_call: TRBV28; clone_size: -; cdr3_nt: TGTGCCAGCAGTTATCTACAGGGGATCGGCACCGGGGAGCTGTTTTTT; cdr3_aa: CASSYLQGIGTGELFF
j_call: TRBJ2-5; d_call: TRBD1; v_call: TRBV5-1; clone_size: -; cdr3_nt: TGCGCCAGCAGCGGGGGACAGGAAGAGACCCAGTACTTC; cdr3_aa: CASSGGQEETQYF
j_call: TRBJ2-2; d_call: -; v_call: TRBV18; clone_size: -; cdr3_nt: TGTGCCAGCTCACCATCTAACACCGGGGAGCTGTTTTTT; cdr3_aa: CASSPSNTGELFF
j_call: TRBJ1-1; d_call: TRBD1; v_call: TRBV2; clone_size: -; cdr3_nt: TGTGCCAGCACGGGGGGACAGGAGAACACTGAAGCTTTCTTT; cdr3_aa: CASTGGQENTEAFF
j_call: TRBJ1-4; d_call: -; v_call: TRBV5-1; clone_size: -; cdr3_nt: TGCGCCAGCAGCGCGGTCTTGAGTGGCGGGAATGAAAAACTGTTTTTT; cdr3_aa: CASSAVLSGGNEKLFF
j_call: TRBJ1-2; d_call: -; v_call: TRBV29-1; clone_size: -; cdr3_nt: TGCAGCGTTGAAAGGTTTCAGGAAGAAGGGGCCTATGGCTACACCTTC; cdr3_aa: CSVERFQEEGAYGYTF
j_call: TRBJ2-3; d_call: -; v_call: TRBV5-5; clone_size: -; cdr3_nt: TGTGCCAGCAGCTTGAATGGGCAATCGAACACAGATACGCAGTATTTT; cdr3_aa: CASSLNGQSNTDTQYF